A selection of T cell receptor beta chains follows, all from one sample in a study of CD8 T cells in ankylosing spondylitis. MiXCR, applied by TCRdb to the 5' RACE reads, yields one record per CDR3 protein. This table holds a few hundred thousand distinct CDR3 sequences, 15% to 20% found once. Sequencing was done on a sample of blood, either unsorted or a sorted T cell fraction (not recorded which). Receptor source: a male donor with ankylosing spondylitis or in good health (not recorded which). Both conserved end residues are part of each CDR3. A D gene is named only where the DNA matches it firmly. Not all rows give a size; the values are once, few, many and, for expanded clones, a class.

v_call	clone_size	j_call	d_call	cdr3_nt	cdr3_aa
TRBV29-1	many	TRBJ2-7	.	TGCAGCGTTGAAGTTTACCAGGGACTCTACGAGCAGTACTTC	CSVEVYQGLYEQYF
TRBV4-3	few	TRBJ2-5	TRBD2	TGCGCCAGCAGAGCTTCGTTAATTCTAGCGGGGGGTGAGACCCAGTACTTC	CASRASLILAGGETQYF
TRBV6-5	many	TRBJ1-2	TRBD1	TGTGCCAGCAGTTACGGGACAGGGAATATCGGAGGCTACACCTTC	CASSYGTGNIGGYTF
TRBV20-1	.	TRBJ2-7	.	TGCAGTGCTAGAGCGGAGGGGGACTTCGAGCAGTACTTC	CSARAEGDFEQYF
TRBV15	few	TRBJ1-6	TRBD1	TGTGCCACCGCTGCGGACAGGGGGCCGAATTCACCCCTCCACTTT	CATAADRGPNSPLHF
TRBV4-3	few	TRBJ2-7	.	TGCGCCAGCAGCCAAGCGCGACTTCTGTACGAGCAGTACTTC	CASSQARLLYEQYF
TRBV5-5	few	TRBJ2-7	TRBD1	TGTGCCAGCTGCAATGAGGGGACAGGGGCCTACGAGCAGTACTTC	CASCNEGTGAYEQYF
TRBV12-3/TRBV12-4	.	TRBJ2-7	.	TGTGCCAGTTGTACACAGACAGATGTCTACGAGCAGTACTTC	CASCTQTDVYEQYF
TRBV10-3	few	TRBJ2-7	.	TGTGCCATCAGTGAGTCAGGGCCTAACTACGAGCAGTACTTC	CAISESGPNYEQYF
TRBV29-1	.	TRBJ2-1	.	TGCAGCGTTGAAGATTCCGAGGACGTCGGGCAGTTCTTC	CSVEDSEDVGQFF
TRBV27	many	TRBJ2-7	.	TGTGCCAGCAGTGACCAGGGAACCTACGAGCAGTACTTC	CASSDQGTYEQYF
TRBV27	.	TRBJ2-7	.	TGTGCCAGCGGGGTCGGAGCTCTCTCGGGGCAGTACTTC	CASGVGALSGQYF
TRBV12-3/TRBV12-4	.	TRBJ2-7	TRBD1	TGTGCCAGCAGTTTATATGGACAGGGGGCCGACGAGCAGTACTTC	CASSLYGQGADEQYF
TRBV12-3/TRBV12-4	many	TRBJ2-1	TRBD2	TGTGCCAGCAGTCCTGGGACTAGCGGGAGTATTTACAATGAGCAGTTCTTC	CASSPGTSGSIYNEQFF
TRBV27	.	TRBJ2-3	TRBD2	TGTGCCAGCAGTTTTGGGACTAGCGGCTCAGATACGCAGTATTTT	CASSFGTSGSDTQYF
TRBV4-1	.	TRBJ2-7	.	TGCGCCAGCAGCCAAATAGGTCTCGAGCACGAGCAGTACTTC	CASSQIGLEHEQYF
TRBV9	few	TRBJ2-7	TRBD2	TGTGCCAGCAGCCTTGGGACTAGCGGGAGTTTGTTCGACGAGCAGTACTTC	CASSLGTSGSLFDEQYF
TRBV29-1	.	TRBJ2-7	.	TGCAGCGTTCCCCTTAGTAACTCCTACGAGCAGTACTTC	CSVPLSNSYEQYF
TRBV5-1	few	TRBJ2-7	.	TGCGCCAGCAGCTTGGCCGCAGTTCCCCTCAACTACGAGCAGTACTTC	CASSLAAVPLNYEQYF
TRBV12-3/TRBV12-4	few	TRBJ2-7	.	TGTGCCAGCAGTCCGAAGACAGGAAGAGGCTCCTACGAGCAGTACTTC	CASSPKTGRGSYEQYF
TRBV11-2	few	TRBJ2-7	TRBD2	TGTGCCAGCAGCCCCGTGGGCAAGCGGGGGCGCCCGGGCTACGAGCAGTACTTC	CASSPVGKRGRPGYEQYF
TRBV5-6	.	TRBJ2-7	.	TGTGCCAGCAAGCGGACGGAAAGCTCCTACGAGCAGTACTTC	CASKRTESSYEQYF
TRBV20-1	.	TRBJ2-5	TRBD2	TGCAGTGCTAGAGAGTTTGCAGTTGCGGGAGATGACCAAGAGACCCAGTACTTC	CSAREFAVAGDDQETQYF
TRBV5-5	.	TRBJ2-1	TRBD2	TGTGCCAGCAGCCCATCTAGCGGGACGAACAATGAGCAGTTCTTC	CASSPSSGTNNEQFF
TRBV4-1	.	TRBJ2-7	.	TGCGCCAGCAGCCAAGGGGCGGACAGTTACTCCTACGAGCAGTACTTC	CASSQGADSYSYEQYF
TRBV5-1	few	TRBJ2-3	TRBD2	TGCGCCAGCAGCTACCCTTGGCGGGAGGGCCATAGCACAGATACGCAGTATTTT	CASSYPWREGHSTDTQYF
TRBV29-1	.	TRBJ2-7	.	TGCAGCGTTGACTGGGGCCCTACGGGAGAGCAGTACTTC	CSVDWGPTGEQYF
TRBV29-1	.	TRBJ2-2	.	TGCAGCGTTCGCTACCCGACCGGGGAGCTGTTTTTT	CSVRYPTGELFF
TRBV5-1	many	TRBJ2-1	TRBD2	TGCGCCAGCCAGCGAGCGGGGGACAATGAGCAGTTCTTC	CASQRAGDNEQFF
TRBV20-1	.	TRBJ2-3	TRBD2	TGCAGTGCTAGATACCCCCCTCAGGATCGGGAGGTCCCACCCACAGATACGCAGTATTTT	CSARYPPQDREVPPTDTQYF
TRBV20-1	.	TRBJ2-1	.	TGCAGTGCGCTATCCCCGAGTAGCACAAGACTAGGGAATGAGCAGTTCTTC	CSALSPSSTRLGNEQFF
TRBV7-9	.	TRBJ2-7	.	TGTGCCAGCAGCTTAGAGCGGACCCCCGGCAACGAGCAGTACTTC	CASSLERTPGNEQYF
TRBV12-3/TRBV12-4	.	TRBJ2-1	.	TGTGCCAGCAGCCAGCCGGTCAATGAGCAGTTCTTC	CASSQPVNEQFF
TRBV27	.	TRBJ2-7	.	TGTGCCAGCATCAAACTTGGGGGTCGACAAAGCTACGAGCAGTACTTC	CASIKLGGRQSYEQYF
TRBV7-9	many	TRBJ2-7	TRBD2	TGTGCCAGCAGCTCTAGCGGGAGCGGGTACGAGCAGTACTTC	CASSSSGSGYEQYF
TRBV12-5	few	TRBJ2-7	.	TGTGCTAGTGCAGGATACAGAAGTTCCTACGAGCAGTACTTC	CASAGYRSSYEQYF
TRBV9	.	TRBJ2-5	.	TGTGCCAGCAGCGTAGATTGGAGCGAGACCCAGTACTTC	CASSVDWSETQYF
TRBV27	.	TRBJ2-5	.	TGTGCCAGCAGTTTATCACCAGACCAAGAGACCCAGTACTTC	CASSLSPDQETQYF
TRBV4-1	.	TRBJ2-3	TRBD2	TGCGCCAGCAGCCAAGATGCCCTAGCGGGAACAGATACGCAGTATTTT	CASSQDALAGTDTQYF
TRBV7-2	.	TRBJ2-2	TRBD2	TGTGCCAGCAGCCCCTGGACTAGCGGCCTGGAGGAGCTGTTTTTT	CASSPWTSGLEELFF
TRBV13	.	TRBJ2-7	TRBD2	TGTGCCAGCAGCTTAGGAGGGACTAGCGCATACGAGCAGTACTTC	CASSLGGTSAYEQYF
TRBV6-1	many	TRBJ2-5	TRBD1	TGTGCCAGCAGCGCGACAGGGCACCAAGAGACCCAGTACTTC	CASSATGHQETQYF
TRBV15	few	TRBJ2-5	.	TGTGCCACCTCGACGGACCAAGAGACCCAGTACTTC	CATSTDQETQYF
TRBV12-3/TRBV12-4	few	TRBJ2-2	.	TGTGCCAGCAGTTTATCGGTCGGGTCGAACACCGGGGAGCTGTTTTTT	CASSLSVGSNTGELFF
TRBV7-2	few	TRBJ1-5	.	TGTGCCAGCAGCTTGTCAGGGGAAGGTACGGGCAATCAGCCCCAGCATTTT	CASSLSGEGTGNQPQHF
TRBV2	few	TRBJ2-6	TRBD1	TGTGCCAGCAGTGAAGCGCCGGGACAGGGGAAGGCTGGGGCCAACGTCCTGACTTTC	CASSEAPGQGKAGANVLTF
TRBV4-3	.	TRBJ1-3	.	TGCGCCAGCAGCCAAGATCGCGCGCCAGGGTTGACTGGAAACACCATATATTTT	CASSQDRAPGLTGNTIYF
TRBV27	many	TRBJ2-1	.	TGTGCCAGCAGTTTAGGACAGCTTTACAATGAGCAGTTCTTC	CASSLGQLYNEQFF
TRBV7-3	few	TRBJ2-2	TRBD2	TGTGCCAGCAGCTCGGTTTCTGGACTAGCGGGAGGGCCCTATGCCGGGGAGCTGTTTTTT	CASSSVSGLAGGPYAGELFF
TRBV12-3/TRBV12-4	few	TRBJ2-1	.	TGTGCCAGCAGCACATATTACAATGAGCAGTTCTTC	CASSTYYNEQFF